Listed below are T cell receptor beta chains from one sample, sequenced in a study of CD8+ T cells in alopecia areata. Some clones are missing from TCRdb's copy, which holds only in-frame ones; the method was immunoSEQ multiplex PCR. The sample consists of about 100,000 clones, roughly 60% of them appearing once. The specimen was CD8+ T cells sorted from blood. The receptors derive from a human donor in good health. The CDR3 runs from the conserved cysteine through the conserved F or W. The order of the fields is J gene, clone size, D gene, V gene, CDR3 protein, CDR3 DNA. The D gene is left open where the match is weak. Clone size, where shown, is once, few, many, or a class for clones that have expanded.

TRBJ2-1,-,TRBD2,TRBV30,CAWSTGSGGNEQFF,TGTGCCTGGAGTACCGGGAGCGGGGGAAATGAGCAGTTCTTC
TRBJ1-1,-,-,TRBV11-2,CASSNRWGGVGNTEAFF,TGTGCCAGCAGCAACCGCTGGGGGGGCGTGGGGAACACTGAAGCTTTCTTT
TRBJ1-5,-,TRBD1,TRBV15,CATSRARGTHQPQHF,TGTGCCACCAGCAGGGCCAGGGGGACCCATCAGCCCCAGCATTTT
TRBJ1-2,-,TRBD1,TRBV18,CASSPGTGMYGYTF,TGTGCCAGCTCACCGGGGACAGGGATGTATGGCTACACCTTC
TRBJ1-1,few,-,TRBV2,CASSRGGRVMNTEAFF,TGTGCCAGCAGCCGCGGGGGGCGCGTCATGAACACTGAAGCTTTCTTT
TRBJ2-5,once,TRBD2,TRBV13,CASSSASGGAQETQYF,TGTGCCAGCAGCTCCGCTAGCGGGGGGGCCCAAGAGACCCAGTACTTC
TRBJ1-2,many,-,TRBV29-1,CSVYDSYGYTF,TGCAGCGTTTACGACAGCTATGGCTACACCTTC
TRBJ2-5,-,-,TRBV30,CAWSDKETQYF,TGTGCCTGGAGTGACAAGGAGACCCAGTACTTC
TRBJ1-2,-,TRBD1,TRBV7-9,CASSQPSLTGIGYTF,TGTGCCAGCAGCCAACCTAGTCTGACAGGGATCGGCTACACCTTC
TRBJ2-3,few,TRBD2,TRBV9,CASSDPLAGGSTDTQYF,TGTGCCAGCAGCGACCCCCTAGCGGGGGGCAGCACAGATACGCAGTATTTT
TRBJ1-2,few,-,TRBV29-1,CSVLSTASYLYGYTF,TGCAGCGTTCTATCGACAGCATCCTACCTCTATGGCTACACCTTC
TRBJ2-4,-,-,TRBV4-3,CASSQDNQGLNIQYF,TGCGCCAGCAGCCAAGATAACCAGGGTTTGAACATTCAGTACTTC
TRBJ1-1,-,TRBD1,TRBV28,CASSPPDRGVNTEAFF,TGTGCCAGCAGTCCACCTGACAGGGGGGTGAACACTGAAGCTTTCTTT
TRBJ1-5,-,TRBD1,TRBV27,CASSLSAGTGRFNQPQHF,TGTGCCAGCAGTTTATCAGCCGGGACAGGGAGGTTCAATCAGCCCCAGCATTTT
TRBJ2-2,few,TRBD2,TRBV25-1,CASSDGRGDTGELFF,TGTGCCAGCAGTGACGGGCGGGGGGACACCGGGGAGCTGTTTTTT
TRBJ2-5,few,TRBD1,TRBV2,CASSLTGGETQYF,TGTGCCAGCAGTCTTACAGGGGGAGAGACCCAGTACTTC
TRBJ1-5,-,-,TRBV27,CASSPGLVQPQHF,TGTGCCAGCAGTCCAGGGTTGGTCCAGCCCCAGCATTTT
TRBJ2-2,few,-,TRBV2,CASKGGTGELFF,TGTGCCAGCAAAGGGGGCACCGGGGAGCTGTTTTTT
TRBJ2-5,few,-,TRBV29-1,CSVEEGSGAGETQYF,TGCAGCGTTGAAGAAGGGTCCGGGGCGGGGGAGACCCAGTACTTC
TRBJ1-1,many,-,TRBV5-5,CASSLIENTEAFF,TGTGCCAGCAGCTTGATTGAAAACACTGAAGCTTTCTTT
TRBJ1-5,few,-,TRBV23-1,CASSGEPQHF,TGCGCCAGCAGTGGGGAGCCCCAGCATTTT
TRBJ2-1,-,TRBD2,TRBV19,CASSGGAGDEQFF,TGTGCCAGTAGCGGGGGGGCCGGAGATGAGCAGTTCTTC
TRBJ2-1,-,TRBD2,TRBV7-8,CASGLIEAGGREQFF,TGTGCCAGCGGATTAATTGAAGCGGGGGGAAGGGAGCAGTTCTTC
TRBJ2-7,-,-,TRBV27,CASSPPDRAYEQYF,TGTGCCAGCAGTCCTCCCGACAGAGCCTACGAGCAGTACTTC
TRBJ2-5,-,-,TRBV5-4,CASSLRMITQETQYF,TGTGCCAGCAGCTTGCGAATGATTACCCAAGAGACCCAGTACTTC
TRBJ1-6,once,-,TRBV6-6,CASSYSLGVSPLHF,TGTGCCAGCAGTTACTCATTGGGGGTATCACCCCTCCACTTT
TRBJ1-5,few,TRBD1,TRBV6-1,CASSGQGTLLVHQPQHF,TGTGCCAGCAGTGGACAGGGGACCCTACTAGTCCATCAGCCCCAGCATTTT
TRBJ2-3,-,TRBD1,TRBV6-4,CASSVQGGTDTQYF,TGTGCCAGCAGTGTGCAGGGGGGCACAGATACGCAGTATTTT
TRBJ1-1,-,-,TRBV30,CAWFPGASMNTEAFF,TGTGCCTGGTTTCCGGGGGCCTCCATGAACACTGAAGCTTTCTTT
TRBJ2-3,-,-,TRBV5-6,CASSLGGDLTDTQYF,TGTGCCAGCAGCTTGGGTGGCGACCTCACAGATACGCAGTATTTT
TRBJ2-1,once,-,TRBV4-1,CASSQGGGYNEQFF,TGCGCCAGCAGCCAAGGGGGAGGCTACAATGAGCAGTTCTTC
TRBJ1-2,-,TRBD1,TRBV25-1,CASSPDRGRIYGYTF,TGTGCCAGCAGTCCTGACAGGGGGCGCATCTATGGCTACACCTTC
TRBJ1-1,-,-,TRBV5-6,CASSLRAYTEAFF,TGTGCCAGCAGCTTGAGGGCATACACTGAAGCTTTCTTT
TRBJ2-3,-,-,TRBV15,CATSRGGTWQYF,TGTGCCACCAGCAGAGGAGGGACTTGGCAGTATTTT
TRBJ1-1,-,-,TRBV28,CASSFSESNTEAFF,TGTGCCAGCAGTTTCTCGGAATCGAACACTGAAGCTTTCTTT
TRBJ2-7,-,TRBD2,TRBV7-8,CASSLARGGLSYEQYF,TGTGCCAGCAGCTTAGCCCGCGGGGGACTCTCCTACGAGCAGTACTTC
TRBJ2-1,-,TRBD2,TRBV6-5,CASSFSRGSVGEQFF,TGTGCCAGCAGTTTCTCGCGGGGGTCTGTGGGTGAGCAGTTCTTC
TRBJ1-2,-,-,TRBV2,CASSEVEGSYYGYTF,TGTGCCAGCAGTGAAGTTGAGGGGTCCTACTATGGCTACACCTTC
TRBJ1-2,-,-,TRBV5-6,CASSPVSDYGYTF,TGTGCCAGCAGCCCAGTTAGTGACTATGGCTACACCTTC
TRBJ2-3,-,-,TRBV6-6,CASSYQSTDTQYF,TGTGCCAGCAGTTACCAGTCCACAGATACGCAGTATTTT
TRBJ2-3,many,TRBD2,TRBV28,CASSLLTSGDTTDTQYF,TGTGCCAGCAGTTTATTGACTAGCGGGGATACCACAGATACGCAGTATTTT
TRBJ1-1,few,-,TRBV4-1,CASSPGRTEAFF,TGCGCCAGCAGCCCAGGGAGGACTGAAGCTTTCTTT
TRBJ2-3,few,-,TRBV7-6,CASSSPRASPDTQYF,TGTGCCAGCAGCTCCCCACGCGCTAGCCCAGATACGCAGTATTTT
TRBJ1-2,-,-,TRBV9,CASGEEGSNYGYTF,TGTGCCAGCGGAGAGGAGGGCTCCAACTATGGCTACACCTTC
TRBJ2-7,-,-,TRBV20-1,CSASYDYEQYF,TGCAGTGCTAGTTACGACTACGAGCAGTACTTC
TRBJ2-7,-,TRBD2,TRBV5-1,CASSSYSSGGTEQYF,TGCGCCAGCAGCTCCTATTCTAGCGGGGGGACCGAGCAGTACTTC
TRBJ2-7,-,TRBD1,TRBV28,CASSGQGYYEQYF,TGTGCCAGCTCGGGACAGGGATACTACGAGCAGTACTTC
TRBJ2-7,-,TRBD1,TRBV28,CASSFGTGLYEQYF,TGTGCCAGCAGTTTTGGGACAGGGCTCTACGAGCAGTACTTC
TRBJ2-5,-,-,TRBV15,CATSRGAGEETQYF,TGTGCCACCAGCAGAGGGGCAGGCGAGGAGACCCAGTACTTC